This TCR beta chain was sequenced during a study of blood T cell repertoires in COVID-19 (TCRdb year 2020). General notes on the study: The collaborator samples originated in the United States, Italy and Spain and spanned the acute and convalescent phases of COVID-19. The material from the prospective study consisted of cDNA or gDNA derived from T cells, B-cell-depleted T cells, or PBMCs. Subjects who had been exposed to COVID-19, were actively infected with it, or had recovered from it provided the deeply sampled blood TCRbeta repertoires that made up the dataset. A freely available public database, intended as a resource for researchers studying the immune response to SARS-CoV-2, is where the repertoires were released. The samples were drawn from the first 160 participants of the ongoing ImmuneRACE study and from 950 to 1,500 subjects provided by 6 global collaborators. Sample metadata almost always included a de-identified subject ID, COVID-19 status, age in years and sex. Where available, HLA class I and class II types were obtained from metadata supplied by the sample provider rather than from assay-based typing. Study-wide conclusions, independent of this receptor: The quantity of clinical and demographic metadata differed by source and by participant and was supplied without curation.

TCRbeta CDR3 regions were amplified from genomic DNA using the immunoSEQ Assay, a bias-controlled multiplex PCR. In the authors' own workflow: The number of nucleated cells in each sample was estimated from the amplification of reference gene primers within the assay. To quantify the absolute abundance of each unique TCRbeta CDR3 rearrangement, sequence reads were collapsed and filtered. Productive Simpson clonality was computed per sample as the square root of Simpson's diversity index over productive rearrangements. TCRdb holds this immuneACCESS table with in-frame rearrangements only. Some clones are missing; in checked studies, unresolved V genes explain under half, and the rest has no known cause. V, J and clone size were drawn from that table, and D and trimming were deduced from the DNA. Here the sample has some 100,000 clones; about nine tenths occur a single time. The ten biggest clones cover 4.5% to 6% of the sample.

At the junction V is shortened by 4 bases and J by 5 bases, with 14 bases in between. CDR1 and CDR2 are drawn from the germline V gene: SNHLY, FYNNEI. The CDR3, cysteine through phenylalanine, is 14 amino acids long. Solely the CDR3 DNA is kept, with 42 bases framed from the first base. Of note for this clone: No antigen is known for it. No clone much larger than this one lies a single base away; base qualities are absent.

Each collaborating institution followed its own protocols to collect whole blood in K2EDTA tubes. For TCRbeta analysis, collaborators shipped samples as frozen whole blood, isolated PBMCs, or DNA extracted from either of those sample types. The sequencing sample was made of peripheral blood. The TCR comes from a man between 65 and 79 years old with acute or convalescent COVID-19. The sequence joins TRBV2 to TRBJ1-1, with TRBD1 perhaps the D gene, on 5 matching bases. The CDR3 sequence is CASSVAGGGTEAFF. The DNA reads as follows: TGTGCCAGCAGTGTGGCAGGCGGGGGGACTGAAGCTTTCTTT.